The TCR beta chain described here comes from a study of T cells in Graves' hyperthyroidism and ophthalmopathy. At the level of the study: Once the initial diagnosis was made, peripheral blood was obtained before any treatment.

Among the patients, aged 18 to 65, hyperthyroidism was newly diagnosed and had lasted under 2 months. This clonotype was detected a few times. Germline CDR1 and CDR2: SGHRS and YFSETQ. J lost 9 bases, V lost 3 bases, and 7 bases had no gene match. The CDR3 extends over 15 amino acids. TCR beta CDR3 region amplification was performed from RNA transcripts. A first-round RT-PCR of the TCR CDR3 used the HTBI primer set. MiXCR was run by TCRdb on the multiplex PCR reads, yielding one entry per CDR3 protein. Altogether under 350,000 distinct CDR3 sequences are present, around 13% being singletons, with the ten largest covering roughly 7.9%.

The specimen was blood. This clonotype was sampled from a middle-aged woman with Graves' hyperthyroidism. The chain recombines TRBV5-1 with TRBJ2-1, with 12 bases lining up with TRBD2. The CDR3 protein is CASSSRLAGEVEQFF. The DNA for the CDR3 is TGCGCCAGCAGCTCAAGACTAGCGGGAGAGGTTGAGCAGTTCTTC. Complete variable domain (other parts from reference TRBV5-1 and TRBJ2-1): KAGVTQTPRYLIKTRGQQVTLSCSPISGHRSVSWYQQTPGQGLQFLFEYFSETQRNKGNFPGRFSGRQFSNSRSEMNVSTLELGDSALYLCASSSRLAGEVEQFFGPGTRLTVL.